The 9 T cell receptor beta chains below come from one sample, sequenced in a study of response to subunit inactivated influenza vaccine. TCRdb independently ran MiXCR on the RT-PCR reads; one entry per CDR3 protein. The sample carries roughly 500,000 distinct CDR3 sequences, under 30% recorded once. This same sample was also part of a study on T cells expressing NK-cell markers. That source notes: It was by 5'RACE template switching with UMIs that TCR beta cDNA was made.

Sequenced here: CD4+ T cells sorted from PBMCs, sampled about 11 days after vaccination. These receptors all stem from a man aged 45 to 65 who received an inactivated influenza vaccine.

V is TRBV20-1 and J is TRBJ2-5; TRBD2 agrees at 9 bases. The V gene's germline CDR1 is DFQATT and CDR2 SNEGSKA (reference sequence). Trimming cost V 3 bases and J 1 base; bases outside gene matches: 0. CDR3 length equals 13 residues. CDR3 in amino acids: CSARTSGQETQYF. Here the CDR3 DNA reads TGCAGTGCTAGGACTAGCGGCCAAGAGACCCAGTACTTC.

This clonotype was observed a handful of times. The chain is built from TRBV6-1 and TRBJ2-5; unclear D gene. Germline assignment: CDR1 MNHNS and CDR2 SASEGT. V was clipped by 4 bases and J by 0 bases, with 9 bases between them. This CDR3 comprises 14 residues. The CDR3 protein is CASSVTWYQETQYF. CDR3 sequence (DNA): TGTGCCAGCAGTGTGACATGGTACCAAGAGACCCAGTACTTC.

The J gene is TRBJ1-4, the V gene TRBV2; 9 bases are shared with TRBD1. CDR3 size: 15 residues. V shed 3 bases, J shed 7 bases, and the junction held 6 bases outside the gene matches. CDR1 SNHLY and CDR2 FYNNEI come from the germline V gene. CDR3 nucleotide sequence: TGTGCCAGCAGTGATACAGGGGGCCTTAGTGAAAAACTGTTTTTT. This translates into CASSDTGGLSEKLFF.

The rearrangement links TRBV3-1 to TRBJ2-1, with a tentative D call TRBD2 (5 bases). Germline CDR1 reads LGHDT; CDR2 reads YNNKEL (reference sequence). There are 14 residues in the CDR3. Trimming removed 7 bases from V and 5 bases from J, with 15 bases in between. The DNA for the CDR3 is TGTGCCAGCACCCCCAGTCCGGGGAACAATGAGCAGTTCTTC. It codes for CASTPSPGNNEQFF.

The chain employs TRBV6-5 and TRBJ1-1, with TRBD1 identical over 7 bases. The J segment lost 5 bases and the V segment lost 0 bases, leaving 15 bases of the junction unmatched. CDR1 MNHEY and CDR2 SVGAGI come from the germline V gene. The CDR3 contains 18 residues. In DNA form, the CDR3 reads TGTGCCAGCAGTTACTCGACGAGAAACCCAGGGGGTAGGACTGAAGCTTTCTTT. Protein product: CASSYSTRNPGGRTEAFF.

A few counts support this clonotype. The rearrangement links TRBV6-5 to TRBJ2-7; no clear D. Germline CDR1 is MNHEY and CDR2 is SVGAGI. The CDR3 has 15 amino acids. V was clipped by 0 bases and J by 0 bases, with 9 bases between them. CDR3: CASSYSKYSSYEQYF. In DNA form, the CDR3 reads TGTGCCAGCAGTTACTCGAAGTACAGCTCCTACGAGCAGTACTTC.

The chain links TRBV10-3 to TRBJ1-3, with D possibly TRBD1 on 5 matching bases. Trimming took off 6 bases at V and 1 base at J, with 13 bases between the two ends. The CDR3 is made up of 15 amino acids. Germline V gene data show CDR1 as ENHRY and CDR2 as SYGVKD. The CDR3 protein is CAISAGYRSGNTIYF. DNA for the CDR3: TGTGCCATCAGCGCAGGGTATAGGTCTGGAAACACCATATATTTT.

This clonotype has only a few counts. V and J are TRBV6-1 and TRBJ1-6; 8 bases line up with TRBD1. The ends lost 6 bases at V and 0 bases at J; junction bases unmatched: 7. This CDR3 contains 17 residues. Germline CDR1 reads MNHNS; CDR2 reads SASEGT. CDR3: CASSVQGTGSYNSPLHF. As DNA, the CDR3 is TGTGCCAGCAGCGTACAGGGGACAGGCTCCTATAATTCACCCCTCCACTTT.

This sequence joins TRBV6-2 or TRBV6-3 and TRBJ2-5; tentatively, D is TRBD2 (5 bases). Germline lookup yields CDR1 MNHEY and CDR2 SVGEGT. Between the trimmed V and J ends, which lost 2 bases and 5 bases, there was a span of 9 bases. CDR3 length: 13 amino acids. CDR3 protein: CASSYRGLETQYF. CDR3 coding DNA: TGTGCCAGCAGTTACCGGGGTTTGGAGACCCAGTACTTC.